The present T cell receptor (beta chain) was sequenced within a study of shared clonotypes between healthy human individuals. The CDR3 has 16 amino acids. V shed 5 bases, J shed 3 bases, and the junction held 7 bases outside the gene matches. Germline loops: CDR1 LNHNV, CDR2 YYDKDF (reference sequence). Assay execution proceeded at the deep level. How the authors handled the data: ImmunoSEQ only sent back junction sequences with no quality scores, so filtering was done differently. Using immunoSEQ multiplex PCR, the repertoire was profiled, and TCRdb retains in-frame clones only, with some absent. V and J calls and clone size are those listed in that table; D and trimming were worked out from the DNA. The repertoire holds about 670,000 clones, with less than 80% as singletons.

This chain uses TRBV15 with TRBJ2-3; 11 bases map to TRBD2. The sequence derives from a woman aged 30 to 39 in good health. Sequenced input: memory CD4+ T cells sorted from blood. The subset denotes: CD45RA-negative fraction. In DNA, the CDR3 is TGTGCCACCAGCCCGCGCGGGACTAGCGGAACAGATACGCAGTATTTT. Protein product: CATSPRGTSGTDTQYF.